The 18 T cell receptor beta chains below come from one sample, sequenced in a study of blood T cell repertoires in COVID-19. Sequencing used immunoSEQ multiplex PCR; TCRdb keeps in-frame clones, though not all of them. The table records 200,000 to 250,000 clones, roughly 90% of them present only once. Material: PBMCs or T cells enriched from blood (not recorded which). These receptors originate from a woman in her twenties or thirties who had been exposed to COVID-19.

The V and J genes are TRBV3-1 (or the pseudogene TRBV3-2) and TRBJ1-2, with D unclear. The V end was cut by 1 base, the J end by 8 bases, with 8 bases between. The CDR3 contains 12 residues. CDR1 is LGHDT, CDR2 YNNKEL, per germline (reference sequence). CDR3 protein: CASSQAVVGYTF. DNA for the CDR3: TGTGCCAGCAGCCAAGCAGTTGTAGGCTACACCTTC.

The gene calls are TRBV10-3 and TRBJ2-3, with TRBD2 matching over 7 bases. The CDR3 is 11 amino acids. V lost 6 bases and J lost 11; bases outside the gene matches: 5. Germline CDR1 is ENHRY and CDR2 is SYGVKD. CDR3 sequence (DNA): TGTGCCATCAGCACGGGGGGTGGGCAGTATTTT. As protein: CAISTGGGQYF.

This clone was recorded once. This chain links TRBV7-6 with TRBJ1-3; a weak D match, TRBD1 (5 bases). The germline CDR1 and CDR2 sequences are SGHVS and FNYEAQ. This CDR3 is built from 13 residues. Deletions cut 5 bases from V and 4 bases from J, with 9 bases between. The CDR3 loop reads CASSQGSGNTIYF. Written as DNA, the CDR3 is TGTGCCAGCAGCCAGGGTTCCGGAAACACCATATATTTT.

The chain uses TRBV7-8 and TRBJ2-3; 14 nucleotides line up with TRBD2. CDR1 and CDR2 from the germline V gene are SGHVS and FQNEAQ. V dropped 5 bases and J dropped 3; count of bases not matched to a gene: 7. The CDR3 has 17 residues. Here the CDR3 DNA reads TGTGCCAGCAGCACTTGGACTAGCGGGGGGTTGACAGATACGCAGTATTTT. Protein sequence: CASSTWTSGGLTDTQYF.

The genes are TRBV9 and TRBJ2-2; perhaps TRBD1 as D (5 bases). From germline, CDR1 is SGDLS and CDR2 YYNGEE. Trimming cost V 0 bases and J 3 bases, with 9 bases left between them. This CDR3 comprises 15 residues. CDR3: CASSVGQGYTGELFF. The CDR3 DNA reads TGTGCCAGCAGCGTAGGTCAGGGCTACACCGGGGAGCTGTTTTTT.

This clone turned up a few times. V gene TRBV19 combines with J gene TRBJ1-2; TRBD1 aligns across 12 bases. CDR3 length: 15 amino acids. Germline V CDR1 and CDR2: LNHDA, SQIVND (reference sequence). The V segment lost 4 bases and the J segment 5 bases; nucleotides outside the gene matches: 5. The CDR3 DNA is TGTGCCAGTAGTACCGGGACAGGGGGCGATTATGGCTACACCTTC. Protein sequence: CASSTGTGGDYGYTF.

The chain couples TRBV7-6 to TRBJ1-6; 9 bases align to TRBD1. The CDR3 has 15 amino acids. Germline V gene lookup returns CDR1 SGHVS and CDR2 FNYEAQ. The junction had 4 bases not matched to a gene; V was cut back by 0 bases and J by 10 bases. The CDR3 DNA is TGTGCCAGCAGCTTAGCGGGACAGGGACGATCACCCCTCCACTTT. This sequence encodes CASSLAGQGRSPLHF. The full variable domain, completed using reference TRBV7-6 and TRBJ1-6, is GAGVSQSPRYKVTKRGQDVALRCDPISGHVSLYWYRQALGQGPEFLTYFNYEAQQDKSGLPNDRFSAERPEGSISTLTIQRTEQRDSAMYRCASSLAGQGRSPLHFGNGTRLTVT.

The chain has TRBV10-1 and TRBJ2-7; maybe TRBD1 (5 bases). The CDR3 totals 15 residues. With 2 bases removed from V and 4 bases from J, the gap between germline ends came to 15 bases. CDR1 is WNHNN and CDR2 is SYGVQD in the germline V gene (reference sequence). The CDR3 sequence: CASSERADTPYEQYF. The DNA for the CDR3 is TGCGCCAGCAGTGAGCGGGCGGACACACCTTACGAGCAGTACTTC.

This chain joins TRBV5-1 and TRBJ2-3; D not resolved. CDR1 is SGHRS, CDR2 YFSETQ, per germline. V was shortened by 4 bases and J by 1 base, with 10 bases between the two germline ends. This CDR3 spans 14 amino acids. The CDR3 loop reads CASSTPTGTDTQYF. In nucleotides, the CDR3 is TGCGCCAGCAGCACCCCCACGGGCACAGATACGCAGTATTTT.

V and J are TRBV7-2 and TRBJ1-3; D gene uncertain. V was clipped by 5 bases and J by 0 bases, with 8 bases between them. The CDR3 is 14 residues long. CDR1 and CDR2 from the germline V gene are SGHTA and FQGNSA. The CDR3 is CASSKYGSGNTIYF. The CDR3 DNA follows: TGTGCCAGCAGCAAATACGGCTCTGGAAACACCATATATTTT.

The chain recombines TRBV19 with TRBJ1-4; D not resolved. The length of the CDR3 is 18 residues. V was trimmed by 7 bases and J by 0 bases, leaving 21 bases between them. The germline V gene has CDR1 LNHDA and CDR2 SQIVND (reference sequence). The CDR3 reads CASNVRPTFLTTNEKLFF. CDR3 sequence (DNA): TGTGCCAGTAACGTCAGGCCCACCTTTCTTACAACTAATGAAAAACTGTTTTTT.

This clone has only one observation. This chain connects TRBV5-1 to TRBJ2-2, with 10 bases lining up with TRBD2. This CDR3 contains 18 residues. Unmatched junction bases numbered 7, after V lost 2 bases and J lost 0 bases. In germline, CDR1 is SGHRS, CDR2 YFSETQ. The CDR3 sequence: CASSFFPSGGSNTGELFF. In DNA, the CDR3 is TGCGCCAGCAGCTTTTTTCCTAGCGGGGGATCGAACACCGGGGAGCTGTTTTTT.

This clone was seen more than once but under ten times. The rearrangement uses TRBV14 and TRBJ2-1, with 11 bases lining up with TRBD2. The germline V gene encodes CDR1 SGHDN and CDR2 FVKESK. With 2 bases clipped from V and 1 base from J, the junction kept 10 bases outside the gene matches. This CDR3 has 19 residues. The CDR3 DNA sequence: TGTGCCAGCAGCCAATCGGCGGTAGCGGGGGGGCCGTCCTACAATGAGCAGTTCTTC. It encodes CASSQSAVAGGPSYNEQFF.

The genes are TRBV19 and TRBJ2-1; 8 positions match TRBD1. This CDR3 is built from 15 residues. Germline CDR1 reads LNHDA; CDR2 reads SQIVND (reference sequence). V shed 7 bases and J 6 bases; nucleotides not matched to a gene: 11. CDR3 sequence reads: CASTPGQGFGNEQFF. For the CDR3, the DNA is TGTGCCAGTACCCCCGGACAGGGATTCGGCAATGAGCAGTTCTTC.

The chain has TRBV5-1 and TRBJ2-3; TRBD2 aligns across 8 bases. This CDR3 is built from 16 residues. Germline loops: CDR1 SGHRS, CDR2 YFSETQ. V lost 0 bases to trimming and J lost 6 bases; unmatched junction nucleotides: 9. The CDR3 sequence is CASSLASGGPVDTQYF. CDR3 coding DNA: TGCGCCAGCAGCTTGGCCTCGGGGGGGCCTGTCGATACGCAGTATTTT.

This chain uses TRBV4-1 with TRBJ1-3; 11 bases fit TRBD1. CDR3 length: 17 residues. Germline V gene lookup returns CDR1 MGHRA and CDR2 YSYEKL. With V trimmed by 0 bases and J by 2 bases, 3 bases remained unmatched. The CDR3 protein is CASSQDPGQGAGNTIYF. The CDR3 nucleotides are TGCGCCAGCAGCCAAGATCCGGGACAGGGGGCTGGAAACACCATATATTTT.

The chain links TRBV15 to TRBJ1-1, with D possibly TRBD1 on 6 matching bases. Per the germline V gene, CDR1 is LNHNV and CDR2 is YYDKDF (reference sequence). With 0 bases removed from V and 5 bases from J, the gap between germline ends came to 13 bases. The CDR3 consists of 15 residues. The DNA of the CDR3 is TGTGCCACCAGCAGAGATGGCCAGGGGCGGACTGAAGCTTTCTTT. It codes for CATSRDGQGRTEAFF.

The CDR3 region is CASSGVWEAFF. The CDR3 bases are TGTGCCAGCAGTGGAGTTTGGGAAGCTTTCTTT. The J gene is TRBJ1-1, the V gene TRBV12-3 or TRBV12-4; unclear D gene. V lost 5 bases and J 8 bases, leaving 9 bases between the germline ends. CDR3 size: 11 residues.